This entry describes one T cell receptor (beta chain). Its specificity is unknown. The assay that was used to sequence DNA from cultured CD4+ T cells was the Oncomine TCR Beta short-read assay. From the PCR reads, TCRdb called clonotypes with MiXCR, one entry per CDR3 protein. The sample shows more than 9,000 distinct CDR3 sequences, under 80% of them seen only once. The treatment: 10-day PBMC culture with coronavirus spike peptide pools or control peptides (ViraFEST assay). ViraFEST relied on peptide pools to expand antigen-specific T cells; the TCRs were sequenced afterward. This record belongs to a study of vaccination and CD4 T cells after COVID-19. Study-level background: Recovered patients in the cohort numbered six men and four women, two of them Hispanic. Control cultures were supplied with a CEFX pool, an HIV-1 Nef pool, or no peptide at all.

Trimming took 1 base from V and 7 from J, leaving 8 bases between them. The germline gives CDR1 SGHVS, CDR2 FQNEAQ. The CDR3 length is 13 residues. This receptor was identified in a human donor who had recovered from COVID-19. The chain has TRBV7-8 and TRBJ1-5, with D possibly TRBD1 on 5 matching bases. Sequencing was done on a sample of CD4+ T cells from blood, cultured in vitro. CDR3 coding DNA: TGTGCCAGCAGCTTAGGGGGGGGGCAGCCCCAGCATTTT. This sequence encodes CASSLGGGQPQHF.